This T cell receptor beta chain was profiled in a study of blood T cells in healthy people across ages. Combining a sample-barcoded 5' primer with a J-beta primer mix, a second PCR ran for roughly 7 to 11 cycles. Via MiXCR, TCRdb re-called the 5' RACE reads, giving one row per CDR3 protein. Of around 1,700,000 distinct CDR3 sequences listed, 28% are singletons. CDR3 length: 16 amino acids. Trimming took 7 bases from V and 3 from J, leaving 19 bases between them. Germline V CDR1 and CDR2: SQVTM, ANQGSEA. This clonotype showed up just a few times. J is TRBJ2-6 and V is TRBV29-1; D assignment may be TRBD1 or TRBD2 (6 bases each). The source is a woman aged 25-40 years in good health. Sequencing was done on a sample of blood. The CDR3 DNA reads TGCAGCGATGGGGGCGGGGAGGAGGATGGGGCCAACGTCCTGACTTTC. Protein: CSDGGGEEDGANVLTF.